The text below deals with one T cell receptor beta chain. No antigen is known for it. The entry originates in a study of T cells in tumors after PD-1 blockade. Study-wide context: Daily vismodegib 150 mg continued in a subset of anti-PD-1-treated patients.

Study results and caveats: About 41% of tumor TCR clonotypes were also found in blood.

After removal of 0 bases from V and 2 bases from J, the junction contained 4 bases not matched to a gene. The germline CDR1 and CDR2 sequences are LGHDT and YNNKEL (reference sequence). This CDR3 has 16 residues. TCRdb's copy holds only in-frame clones and misses some; the assay was immunoSEQ multiplex PCR. The table includes about 20,000 clones, roughly 73% detected once. The V call is TRBV3-1 (or the pseudogene TRBV3-2), the J call TRBJ1-2, with 9 bases identical to TRBD1. This receptor was identified in a human donor with basal cell carcinoma. The source material was PBMCs, sampled before anti-PD-1 treatment. The CDR3 bases are TGTGCCAGCAGCCAAGATATGGGGACAGGGAACTATGGCTACACCTTC. Amino acids: CASSQDMGTGNYGYTF.